This TCR beta chain was found in a study of blood T cell repertoires in COVID-19. Study in general: Collection of acute and convalescent COVID-19 samples took place in the United States, Italy and Spain. Sources were T cells, B-cell-depleted T cells, or PBMCs; the material itself was cDNA or gDNA.

Unmatched junction bases numbered 7, after V lost 1 base and J lost 15 bases. The CDR3 has 14 residues. Germline V lookup: CDR1 MDHEN, CDR2 SYDVKM. The age range of participants was 18 to 89 years, with residence in roughly 25 US areas. In the authors' workflow: Estimation of nucleated cell counts relied on the amplification of reference gene primers. Sequencing used immunoSEQ multiplex PCR; TCRdb keeps in-frame clones, though not all of them. V and J calls and clone size come straight from that table; D and trimming were deduced from the DNA. The sample consists of about 170,000 clones, 80% to 90% of them appearing once.

The genes are TRBV28 and TRBJ2-1; the match to TRBD2 covers 12 bases. Sequencing was carried out using PBMCs or T cells enriched from blood (not recorded which). This TCR was recovered from a woman aged 45-59 years in a cohort exposed to, infected with or recovered from COVID-19 (not recorded which). The CDR3 loop reads CASSLSLAGGPGFF. For the CDR3, the DNA is TGTGCCAGCAGTTTATCGCTAGCGGGAGGGCCTGGGTTCTTC.